Presented here are 18 T cell receptor beta chains from one specimen sequenced in a study of blood T cell repertoires in COVID-19 (dated by TCRdb to the early 2020s). Library preparation employed the immunoSEQ multiplex PCR assay. TCRdb provides this immuneACCESS table in a form limited to in-frame rearrangements. Some clones are lacking; in checked studies, under half of them reflect an unresolved V gene, and why the rest are absent is not known. In this sample the table shows 180,000 or so clones, about 85% of which occur a single time. The ten largest account for less than 3.5% of the sample. The sample was peripheral blood. The receptors here all came from a woman aged 25 to 39 with active or convalescent COVID-19.

The rearrangement uses TRBV6-1 and TRBJ2-6; TRBD2 matches 13 bases. The V gene's germline CDR1 is MNHNS and CDR2 SASEGT. V shed 4 bases, J shed 2 bases, and the junction held 5 bases outside the gene matches. The CDR3 consists of 18 residues. The CDR3 DNA reads as TGTGCCAGCAGTGCACTACTAGCGGGAGGGACTGGGGCCAACGTCCTGACTTTC. This translates into CASSALLAGGTGANVLTF.

The J gene is TRBJ1-3, the V gene TRBV9, with D perhaps TRBD1 (5 bases). CDR3 size: 16 residues. Trimming removed 0 bases from V and 3 bases from J, with 13 bases in between. Germline V lookup: CDR1 SGDLS, CDR2 YYNGEE. The DNA for the CDR3 is TGTGCCAGCAGCGTAGCCGGCAGGGTGTATGGAAACACCATATATTTT. This translates into CASSVAGRVYGNTIYF.

This chain links TRBV18 with TRBJ1-2, with D perhaps matching TRBD1 (5 bases). V was clipped by 2 bases and J by 7 bases, with 14 bases between them. Germline V gene sequence: CDR1 KGHSH, CDR2 LQKENI. This CDR3 is 14 amino acids long. In DNA, the CDR3 is TGTGCCAGCTCACCAATAATAGGGGATACTGGCTACACCTTC. Amino acid sequence: CASSPIIGDTGYTF. Combining the CDR3 with reference TRBV18 and TRBJ1-2 gives the whole variable domain NAGVMQNPRHLVRRRGQEARLRCSPMKGHSHVYWYRQLPEEGLKFMVYLQKENIIDESGMPKERFSAEFPKEGPSILRIQQVVRGDSAAYFCASSPIIGDTGYTFGSGTRLTVV.

The DNA of the CDR3 is TGTGCCAGCTCACCTCTTAAAGACAAGAACACTGAAGCTTTCTTT. This codes for CASSPLKDKNTEAFF. This sequence joins TRBV18 and TRBJ1-1; unclear D gene. Between the trimmed V and J ends, which lost 3 bases and 1 base, there was a span of 12 bases. Germline V gives CDR1 KGHSH, CDR2 LQKENI. CDR3 size: 15 residues.

The chain recombines TRBV7-9 with TRBJ1-1, with unresolved D. The CDR3 has 12 residues. Trimming took off 1 base at V and 6 bases at J, with 6 bases between the two ends. CDR1 SEHNR and CDR2 FQNEAQ come from the germline V gene (reference sequence). CDR3 residues: CASSLGAAEAFF. The CDR3 DNA sequence: TGTGCCAGCAGCTTAGGGGCAGCTGAAGCTTTCTTT.

The V and J genes are TRBV11-2 and TRBJ2-7; no reliable D call. The CDR3 extends over 13 amino acids. The V end was cut by 1 base, the J end by 7 bases, with 11 bases between. Per germline, CDR1 SGHAT and CDR2 FQNNGV. The CDR3 DNA follows: TGTGCCAGCAGCTTAGGCCCGACGAGGGAGCAGTACTTC. This encodes CASSLGPTREQYF.

This chain links TRBV30 with TRBJ1-6, with a tentative D call TRBD1 (5 bases). The germline V gene has CDR1 GTSNPN and CDR2 SVGIG (reference sequence). The V gene lost 0 bases and the J gene lost 7 bases, with 10 bases spanning the gap. The CDR3 covers 14 residues. CDR3 residues: CAWSVTGGNSPLHF. CDR3 bases: TGTGCCTGGAGTGTAACAGGCGGCAATTCACCCCTCCACTTT.

The chain carries TRBV28 and TRBJ1-2; 8 bases are shared with TRBD1. The trim removed 7 bases at V and 8 bases at J, leaving 12 bases unmatched. Germline V gene lookup returns CDR1 MDHEN and CDR2 SYDVKM. This CDR3 is built from 14 residues. CDR3 sequence (DNA): TGTGCCAGCACCGTTGACAGGGGTTCTTGGGGCTACACCTTC. This gives the protein CASTVDRGSWGYTF.

This clone was found once. The CDR3 reads CASSLSVRTDTQYF. The CDR3 bases are TGTGCCAGCAGCTTAAGCGTTCGCACAGATACGCAGTATTTT. This chain links TRBV7-2 with TRBJ2-3; D gene unclear. The CDR3 sequence is 14 residues long. V was cut by 2 bases and J by 1 base, with 7 bases left in between. Looked up from germline, CDR1 is SGHTA and CDR2 is FQGNSA.

The V gene is TRBV7-9, the J gene TRBJ1-1; the match to TRBD1 covers 7 bases. The CDR3 is made up of 13 amino acids. Germline V lookup: CDR1 SEHNR, CDR2 FQNEAQ (reference sequence). V was pared by 1 base and J by 8 bases, with 4 bases of the junction left unmatched. CDR3 nucleotides: TGTGCCAGCAGCTTAGGGACAGGCGGGGAAGCTTTCTTT. Its protein is CASSLGTGGEAFF.

The CDR3: CASSARGIIDQPQHF. The CDR3 nucleotides read TGTGCCAGCTCAGCCAGGGGGATCATTGATCAGCCCCAGCATTTT. The chain recombines TRBV18 with TRBJ1-5, with 7 bases aligning to TRBD1. The CDR3 spans 15 residues. CDR1 is KGHSH and CDR2 is LQKENI in the germline V gene. V dropped 5 bases and J dropped 5; count of bases not matched to a gene: 9.

This rearrangement joins TRBV7-9 to TRBJ1-4; TRBD1 agrees at 11 bases. V dropped 4 bases and J dropped 6; count of bases not matched to a gene: 13. Germline V CDR1 and CDR2: SEHNR, FQNEAQ (reference sequence). The CDR3 consists of 18 residues. In DNA, the CDR3 is TGTGCCAGCAGCTGGGGACAGGGGGGCTTTCTGCCGGATGAAAAACTGTTTTTT. Translation: CASSWGQGGFLPDEKLFF.

This clone has just one count. The CDR3 loop reads CASGLTTSGRTYEQYF. Written as DNA, the CDR3 is TGTGCTAGTGGTTTGACGACTAGCGGGAGGACTTACGAGCAGTACTTC. V usage is TRBV12-5 and J usage is TRBJ2-7; TRBD2 matches at 13 bases. CDR3 length: 16 amino acids. J gave up 4 bases and V 2 bases, and 5 bases lay outside the gene matches. From germline, CDR1 is LGHNT and CDR2 FRNRAP.

The rearrangement links TRBV6-1 to TRBJ1-5, with TRBD1 as a possible D gene (5 bases). The CDR3 consists of 15 residues. V was trimmed by 0 bases and J by 7 bases, leaving 13 bases between them. Germline CDR1 and CDR2: MNHNS and SASEGT. The CDR3: CASSEAGGGGQPQHF. CDR3 sequence (DNA): TGTGCCAGCAGTGAAGCGGGTGGGGGAGGGCAGCCCCAGCATTTT.

J is TRBJ2-7 and V is TRBV2, with D perhaps matching TRBD1 (5 bases). The CDR3 has 14 amino acids. Trimming took 2 bases from V and 2 from J, leaving 10 bases between them. Germline CDR1 is SNHLY and CDR2 is FYNNEI. Here the CDR3 DNA reads TGTGCCAGCAGTGAACACAGGTCCCCCTACGAGCAGTACTTC. It specifies CASSEHRSPYEQYF.

The rearrangement uses TRBV7-9 and TRBJ1-1; D is unresolved. The ends were cut back, 6 bases at V and 6 bases at J, with 14 bases in the middle. The CDR3 has 13 residues. Germline lookup yields CDR1 SEHNR and CDR2 FQNEAQ (reference sequence). The CDR3 loop reads CASRAKVQAEAFF. For the CDR3, the DNA is TGTGCCAGCAGGGCTAAGGTTCAGGCTGAAGCTTTCTTT.

The rearrangement uses TRBV27 and TRBJ2-7; 8 bases are shared with TRBD1. After removal of 5 bases from V and 2 bases from J, the junction contained 11 bases not matched to a gene. CDR1 is MNHEY and CDR2 is SMNVEV in the germline V gene (reference sequence). The CDR3 sequence is 16 residues long. CDR3 nucleotide sequence: TGTGCCAGCAGTAGGTCGGGGCAGGGGGCCCCCTACGAGCAGTACTTC. It specifies CASSRSGQGAPYEQYF.

This rearrangement joins TRBV6-5 to TRBJ1-4, with D possibly TRBD1 on 6 matching bases. Germline CDR1 and CDR2: MNHEY and SVGAGI. The CDR3 sequence is 15 residues long. V was shortened by 5 bases and J by 5 bases, with 15 bases between the two germline ends. CDR3 region: CASSRTGTRNEKLFF. The CDR3 DNA follows: TGTGCCAGCAGTCGTACAGGGACAAGAAATGAAAAACTGTTTTTT.